This T cell receptor beta chain was identified in a study of T-cell reconstitution after alpha-beta-depleted transplantation in children. Study-level results: Where alpha-beta T cells came from about two months after transplant was reportedly several hundred expanded graft clones.

Germline lookup yields CDR1 SGHDN and CDR2 FVKESK. The CDR3 sequence is 19 residues long. Unique molecular identifiers were used in preparing the TCRbeta library. TCRdb itself ran the PCR reads through MiXCR, one entry per CDR3 protein. Of about 340,000 distinct CDR3 sequences in the sample, 15% to 20% were seen once. This clonotype appeared a single time. No antigen is known for it. One end of the junction varies from germline; a read error may be responsible. The chain combines TRBV14 with TRBJ2-1, with 14 bases fitting TRBD2. The specimen comprised PBMCs, mostly from graft donor cells, sampled 360 days after TCRalphabeta/CD19-depleted stem cell transplant. This sequence was found in a male patient between 2 and 15 years old who had a stem cell transplant for acute lymphoblastic leukemia, so the T cells may come from the graft donor. CDR3 loop: CASSHYKGGLAGANNKQFF. DNA for the CDR3: TGTGCCAGCAGCCACTACAAAGGGGGACTAGCGGGAGCTAACAATAAGCAGTTCTTC.